Listed here is a single T cell receptor (beta chain). Its antigen has not been determined. Base qualities are not at hand, and no much larger clone is one base apart. These data belong to a study of breast tumors, draining lymph nodes, adjacent tissues (TCRdb year 2016). Regarding the research as a whole: The study compared TCR beta repertoires across tumor, adjacent nontumor tissue and axillary lymph nodes from breast cancer patients. The study was designed to assess the relationships and possible T-cell exchange between tumor, surrounding tissue and draining lymph node repertoires in human breast cancer. Results and caveats for the whole study, not just this receptor: The similarity between tumor and nontumor tissue repertoires was significantly greater in luminal-like breast cancer than in basal-like breast cancer. A scenario in which most tumor T cells derive from the lymph node and then expand within tumor tissue was judged to be consistent with the data. Rather than being directly demonstrated, the conclusion that tumor T cells originate in lymph nodes was presented as consistent with a hypothesis. Tumor T-cell repertoires showed less diversity than lymph node repertoires and more diversity than nontumor tissue repertoires, and tumor T-cell repertoires showed preferential V and J gene usage.

The lymph node samples were taken from the axillary draining lymph nodes of breast cancer patients. TCRdb lists the instrument as Illumina HiSeq 2000. Multiplex PCR amplification was used to build the TCR beta chain libraries. The amplified TCR beta chain products were analyzed by high-throughput sequencing. The raw public data were reprocessed by TCRdb itself: fastp quality trimming at Q25, MiXCR clonotype calling, in-frame beta chains only. A single entry per CDR3 protein holds the most common genes and DNA from its merged rows. The sample has about 180,000 distinct CDR3 sequences on record, around 35% of them singletons. The ten largest account for about 3.7% of the sample. In the germline V gene (reference sequence), CDR1 corresponds to DFQATT and CDR2 to SNEGSKA. The CDR3 covers 16 residues, taking in both the cysteine and the phenylalanine. The CDR3 DNA has 48 bases and is translated from base 1. The germline V and J ends show losses of 5 bases and 5 bases respectively, and no gene match explains 10 bases of the junction.

The rearranged chain carries TRBV20-1 and TRBJ2-2, with 11 junctional bases fitting TRBD1. Sample: axillary lymph node tissue. This clonotype was sampled from a female donor with breast cancer. Some clones in this sample may be carry-over from other donors' samples. The nucleotide sequence reads TGCAGTGCTTATACCGGGACAGGGGGATCAACCGGGGAGCTGTTTTTT. Translated, it gives CSAYTGTGGSTGELFF.